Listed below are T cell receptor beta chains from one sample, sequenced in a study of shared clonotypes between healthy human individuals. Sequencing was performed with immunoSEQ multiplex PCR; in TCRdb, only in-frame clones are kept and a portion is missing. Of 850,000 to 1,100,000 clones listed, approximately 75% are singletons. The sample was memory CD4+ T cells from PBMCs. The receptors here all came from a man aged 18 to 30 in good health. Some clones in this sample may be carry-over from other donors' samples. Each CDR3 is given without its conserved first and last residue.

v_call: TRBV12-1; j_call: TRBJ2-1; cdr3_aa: ASSARTSGSSYNEQF
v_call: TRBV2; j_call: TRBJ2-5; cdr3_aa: ASSGGVGFGETQY
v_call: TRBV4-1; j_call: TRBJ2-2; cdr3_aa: ASSHNDRGGELF
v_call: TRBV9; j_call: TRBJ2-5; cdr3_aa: ASSGTSGIQETQY
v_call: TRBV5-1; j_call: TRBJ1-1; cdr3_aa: ASSLQTGGGAEAF
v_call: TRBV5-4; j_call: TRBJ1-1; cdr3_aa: ASSLGGPNTEAF
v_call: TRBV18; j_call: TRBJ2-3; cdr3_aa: ASSPLGDSTDTQY
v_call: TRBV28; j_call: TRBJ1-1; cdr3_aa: ASRFPFTGAAMNTEAF
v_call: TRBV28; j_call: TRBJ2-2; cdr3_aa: ASSGGVGSSNTGELF
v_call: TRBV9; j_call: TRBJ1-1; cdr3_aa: ASSKGPSSWDTEAF
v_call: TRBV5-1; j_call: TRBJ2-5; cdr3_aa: ASSLTTQETQY
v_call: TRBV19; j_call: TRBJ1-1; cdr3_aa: ASSWAGHTEAF
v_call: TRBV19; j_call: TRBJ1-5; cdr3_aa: ASSLLWDSNQPQH
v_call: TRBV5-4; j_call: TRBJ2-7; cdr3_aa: ASSRGGSYEQY
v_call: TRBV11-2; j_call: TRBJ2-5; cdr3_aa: ASSLGGAFQETQY
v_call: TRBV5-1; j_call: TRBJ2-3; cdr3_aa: ASSLGGGTDTQY
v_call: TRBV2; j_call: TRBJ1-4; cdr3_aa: ASRLNREVGEKLF
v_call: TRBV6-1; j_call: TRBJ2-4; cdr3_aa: ASSEEPARIAKNIQY
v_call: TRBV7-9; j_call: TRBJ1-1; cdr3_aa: ASSLDGLTEAF
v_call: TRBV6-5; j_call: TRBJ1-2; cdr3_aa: ASSPVGREGYT
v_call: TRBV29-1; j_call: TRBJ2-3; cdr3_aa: SVEALGDTQY
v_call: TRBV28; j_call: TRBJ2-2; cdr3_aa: ASSLTLSRAGTGELF
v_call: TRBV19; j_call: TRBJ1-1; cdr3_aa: ASSSTGVTEAF